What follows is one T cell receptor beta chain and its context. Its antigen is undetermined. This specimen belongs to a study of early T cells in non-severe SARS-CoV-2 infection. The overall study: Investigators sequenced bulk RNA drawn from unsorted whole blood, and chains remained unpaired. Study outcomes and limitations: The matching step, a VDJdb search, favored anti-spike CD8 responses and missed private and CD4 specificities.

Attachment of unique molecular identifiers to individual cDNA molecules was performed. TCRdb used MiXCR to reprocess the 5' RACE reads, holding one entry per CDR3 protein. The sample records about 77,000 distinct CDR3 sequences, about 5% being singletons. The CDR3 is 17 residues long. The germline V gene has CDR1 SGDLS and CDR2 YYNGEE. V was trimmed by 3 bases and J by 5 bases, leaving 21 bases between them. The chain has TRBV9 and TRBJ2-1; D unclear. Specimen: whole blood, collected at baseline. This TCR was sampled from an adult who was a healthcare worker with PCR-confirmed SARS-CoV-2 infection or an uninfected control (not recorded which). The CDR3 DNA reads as TGTGCCAGCAGCGGCCACCTTGAGGAGTCAGCACACAATGAGCAGTTCTTC. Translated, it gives CASSGHLEESAHNEQFF.